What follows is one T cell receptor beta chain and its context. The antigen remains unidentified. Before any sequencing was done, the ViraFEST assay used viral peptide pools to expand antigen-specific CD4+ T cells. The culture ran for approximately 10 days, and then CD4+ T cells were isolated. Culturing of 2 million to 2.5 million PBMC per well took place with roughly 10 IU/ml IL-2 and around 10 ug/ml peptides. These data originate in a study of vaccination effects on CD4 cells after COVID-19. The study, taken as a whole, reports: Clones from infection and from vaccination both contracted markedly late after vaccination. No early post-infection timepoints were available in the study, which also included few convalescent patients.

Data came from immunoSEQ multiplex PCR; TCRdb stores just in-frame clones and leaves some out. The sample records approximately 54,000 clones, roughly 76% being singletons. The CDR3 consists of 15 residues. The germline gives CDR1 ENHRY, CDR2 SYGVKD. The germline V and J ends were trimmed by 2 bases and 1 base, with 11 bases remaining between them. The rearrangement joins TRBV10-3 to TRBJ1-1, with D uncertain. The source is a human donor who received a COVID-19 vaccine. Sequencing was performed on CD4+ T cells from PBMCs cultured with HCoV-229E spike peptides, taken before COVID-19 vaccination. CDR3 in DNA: TGTGCCATCAGTGAGGCCGGATCCAGGAACACTGAAGCTTTCTTT. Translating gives CAISEAGSRNTEAFF.